This T cell receptor (beta chain) was retrieved from a study of HIV-infected patients and healthy controls. No cell fractionation was done, so the repertoire covers all unsorted peripheral blood T cells. This clonotype is judged medium-sized (0.01 to 0.1%). Reverse transcription used around 540 ng RNA and constant-region primers for alpha and beta. Each of the alpha and beta chains got its own library through chain-specific third strand synthesis with indices. A single record per CDR3 protein comes from TCRdb applying MiXCR to the 5' RACE reads. The data show about 5,500 distinct CDR3 sequences, about 8.7% seen once. The germline V gene encodes CDR1 MNHEY and CDR2 SVGEGT. The CDR3 runs to 13 residues. Trimming took 7 bases from V and 3 from J, leaving 12 bases between them.

Material: blood, obtained before antiretroviral therapy. The clonotype was recovered from an adult with HIV infection. The gene calls are TRBV6-2 or TRBV6-3 and TRBJ1-1; no clear D gene. DNA for the CDR3: TGTGCCAGCATGAAGGTCCGGGACACTGAAGCTTTCTTT. Translating gives CASMKVRDTEAFF.